This T cell receptor beta chain was captured in a study of cytomegalovirus exposure and HLA in healthy donors. The study ran its PCR with 60 Vbeta and 13 Jbeta primers. The protocol was immunoSEQ multiplex PCR, while the TCRdb copy is restricted to in-frame clones and leaves out a portion. There are about 190,000 clones in the sample; 60% to 85% occur only once, and around 1.6% lies in the top ten. In germline, CDR1 is SQVTM, CDR2 ANQGSEA. CDR3 length equals 12 residues. This chain uses TRBV29-1 with TRBJ2-5; D might be TRBD1 (6 bases). The end of the DNA fits TRBJ2-7 better, so the J call may be wrong. The TCR sequence derives from a woman aged 18-29 years in good health and CMV-seronegative. The material sequenced was PBMCs. CDR3: CSAGDMGYEQYF. CDR3 DNA: TGCAGCGCCGGGGACATGGGGTACGAGCAGTACTTC.